A selection of T cell receptor beta chains follows, all from one sample in a study of cytomegalovirus exposure and HLA in healthy donors. The table came from immunoSEQ multiplex PCR; TCRdb's copy has only in-frame clones and leaves some out. The data contain 180,000 or so clones, approximately 85% of them singletons. Sample: PBMCs. These receptors came from a man between 18 and 35 years old in good health and CMV-seropositive. Both conserved end residues are part of each CDR3. D genes are given only for firm matches. Clone size is stated in some rows and not others, as once, few, many or a class when expanded.

CDR3nt,CDR3aa,d_gene,abundance,j_gene,v_gene
TGTGCCAGCAGTGAATATTACCCCCGGACAGCTTCTTATGGCTACACCTTC,CASSEYYPRTASYGYTF,NA,NA,TRBJ1-2,TRBV25-1
TGCGCCAGCAGCTTGGTAGTCCAGGGCCCCAATGGGGAGACCCAGTACTTC,CASSLVVQGPNGETQYF,NA,NA,TRBJ2-5,TRBV5-1
TGTGCCACCAGCAGAGAAGGCACTAGCAGCCCGGGAACCGGGGAGCTGTTTTTT,CATSREGTSSPGTGELFF,NA,NA,TRBJ2-2,TRBV15
TGTGCCAGCAGCCGTGGGGGGACTATCCAAGAGACCCAGTACTTC,CASSRGGTIQETQYF,TRBD2,NA,TRBJ2-5,TRBV11-3
TGTGCCAGCAGTTCGACAGGGTTGAACACTGAAGCTTTCTTT,CASSSTGLNTEAFF,TRBD1,NA,TRBJ1-1,TRBV7-8
TGTGCCAGCAGTTTCGGGACAGGGGTTTCATACGAGCAGTACTTC,CASSFGTGVSYEQYF,TRBD1,NA,TRBJ2-7,TRBV27
TGTGCCAGCAGTGACCGACAGGGGTCCGAGCAGTACTTC,CASSDRQGSEQYF,TRBD1,once,TRBJ2-7,TRBV6-4
TGTGCCAGCAGCTTAGTCGCTCACGCGGCCGGGGGGGCACAAGAGACCCAGTACTTC,CASSLVAHAAGGAQETQYF,TRBD2,NA,TRBJ2-5,TRBV7-9
TGCGCCAGCAGTGACGGAGTTTATCAGCCCCAGCATTTT,CASSDGVYQPQHF,NA,once,TRBJ1-5,TRBV10-2
TGTTCCAGCAGCTTTTCAGGGGAGGAGCAGTACTTC,CSSSFSGEEQYF,NA,once,TRBJ2-7,TRBV7-9
TGTGCCAGCTCGGACCCGGGGAGGACTAACCAGCAGTACTTC,CASSDPGRTNQQYF,NA,NA,TRBJ2-7,TRBV6-5
TGTGCCAGCGGACAGGGGGCATGGGCTAACTATGGCTACACCTTC,CASGQGAWANYGYTF,TRBD1,NA,TRBJ1-2,TRBV5-6
TGCGCCAGCAGCTTGGTAGGGACAGGGGGCGTTCGGAACGAGCAGTACTTC,CASSLVGTGGVRNEQYF,TRBD1,NA,TRBJ2-7,TRBV5-1
TGCGCCAGCAGCCCTTTCGGCGCGGATAGCAATCAGCCCCAGCATTTT,CASSPFGADSNQPQHF,NA,NA,TRBJ1-5,TRBV5-1
TGCGCCAGCAGCTTTCCGCAGGTAGGCAATGAGCAGTTCTTC,CASSFPQVGNEQFF,NA,NA,TRBJ2-1,TRBV5-1
TGTGCCAGCAGCTTACAGGGTGAAGCTTTCTTT,CASSLQGEAFF,NA,NA,TRBJ1-1,TRBV7-6
TGTGCCAGTACCGACAGGGGCCCAGGGGCCAACGTCCTGACTTTC,CASTDRGPGANVLTF,TRBD1,NA,TRBJ2-6,TRBV19
TGTGCCAGCAGTACCAAGACAGGGGCCCAAGGGTTGGATCAGCCCCAGCATTTT,CASSTKTGAQGLDQPQHF,TRBD1,once,TRBJ1-5,TRBV27
TGTGCCAGTAGTATAGACCGTGTACTAGCCAAAAACATTCAGTACTTC,CASSIDRVLAKNIQYF,NA,NA,TRBJ2-4,TRBV19
TGTGCCAGCAGCGTAGAAGGTCAGGCTGGAAACACCATATATTTT,CASSVEGQAGNTIYF,NA,NA,TRBJ1-3,TRBV9
TGTGCCAGCAGGTACAGACACCCTAACTATGGCTACACCTTC,CASRYRHPNYGYTF,NA,NA,TRBJ1-2,TRBV6-1
TGTGCCACCAGCAGAGATCTAGCGGGGGAGAGAGAGCAGTTCTTC,CATSRDLAGEREQFF,TRBD2,NA,TRBJ2-1,TRBV15
TGTGCCAGCGGAACTAGCGGGGGAAGCACAGATACGCAGTATTTT,CASGTSGGSTDTQYF,TRBD2,NA,TRBJ2-3,TRBV9
TGTGCCAGCAGCTTATTATTTAGCTATGGCTACACCTTC,CASSLLFSYGYTF,NA,NA,TRBJ1-2,TRBV7-2
TGTGCCACCACGCCAGATAGGGGCCAGCCCCAGCATTTT,CATTPDRGQPQHF,NA,NA,TRBJ1-5,TRBV6-5
TGTGCCAGTAGTACCGGGACAGGGGGAAATCAGCCCCAGCATTTT,CASSTGTGGNQPQHF,TRBD1,NA,TRBJ1-5,TRBV19
TGTGCCAGCAGGGACGGGGGCCAAGAGACCCAGTACTTC,CASRDGGQETQYF,NA,NA,TRBJ2-5,TRBV6-5
TGTGCCAGCAGCGTAGGTGAACAGGCCTACTATGGCTACACCTTC,CASSVGEQAYYGYTF,NA,NA,TRBJ1-2,TRBV9
TGTGCCAGCAGTTACAGTCTGCAGGGCACTGAAGCTTTCTTT,CASSYSLQGTEAFF,NA,NA,TRBJ1-1,TRBV6-5
TGCGCCAGCAGCCAAGGTCAGGGGTGGTACGGAGGCTACACCTTC,CASSQGQGWYGGYTF,NA,few,TRBJ1-2,TRBV4-1
TGTGCCAGCAGCCAGCGGACAGGGGGCGTAGCGGGCTATGGCTACACCTTC,CASSQRTGGVAGYGYTF,TRBD1,NA,TRBJ1-2,TRBV14
TGCGCCAGCAGCTTCCTTAACGGGATTCAAGAGACCCAGTACTTC,CASSFLNGIQETQYF,NA,NA,TRBJ2-5,TRBV5-1
TGCAGCGTTGAGGCACGGGGGAACTATGGCTACACCTTC,CSVEARGNYGYTF,NA,NA,TRBJ1-2,TRBV29-1
TGTGCCAGCAGTAACAGCGCGGGTTCCTACGAGCAGTACTTC,CASSNSAGSYEQYF,NA,NA,TRBJ2-7,TRBV11-2
TGTGCCAGCAGACTCCGGGACAGGGCCCATGAGCAGTTCTTC,CASRLRDRAHEQFF,TRBD1,NA,TRBJ2-1,TRBV13
TGCGCCAGCAGCTTGGATGGTCCTACGTACCAAGAGACCCAGTACTTC,CASSLDGPTYQETQYF,NA,NA,TRBJ2-5,TRBV5-1
TGTGCCAGTAATCAGGGTAGGGTCACAGATACGCAGTATTTT,CASNQGRVTDTQYF,NA,NA,TRBJ2-3,TRBV19
TGCGCCAGCAGTCATCACTTCCGGGACAGGGTAGACTACGAGCAGTACTTC,CASSHHFRDRVDYEQYF,TRBD1,NA,TRBJ2-7,TRBV23-1
TGTGCCAGCAAGCGACTAGCAGAGACCCAGTACTTC,CASKRLAETQYF,TRBD2,few,TRBJ2-5,TRBV2
TGTGCCAGCAGCTTAGGACAGGGGCGATACAATGAGCAGTTCTTC,CASSLGQGRYNEQFF,TRBD1,NA,TRBJ2-1,TRBV11-2
TGTGCCAGCACGTCCGCAGGTGGTCAAGGCTACACCTTC,CASTSAGGQGYTF,NA,NA,TRBJ1-2,TRBV27
TGTGCCAGTGTCGCAGCGTGGAGAGGTAATCAGCCCCAGCATTTT,CASVAAWRGNQPQHF,NA,NA,TRBJ1-5,TRBV28
TGTGCCAGTAGTATGGGGAAGGGACAGGGGAGGGCAGATACGCAGTATTTT,CASSMGKGQGRADTQYF,TRBD1,NA,TRBJ2-3,TRBV19
TGTGCCAGCAGCCCCGGCGGAGCGGGGACGAACAATGAGCAGTTCTTC,CASSPGGAGTNNEQFF,TRBD2,NA,TRBJ2-1,TRBV25-1
TGTGCCAGCAGCTTGGGGGGGGTAGTGGGTAATCAGCCCCAGCATTTT,CASSLGGVVGNQPQHF,NA,NA,TRBJ1-5,TRBV5-4
TGCGCCAGCACTGTACAGGGCCCGAACACCGGGGAGCTGTTTTTT,CASTVQGPNTGELFF,NA,once,TRBJ2-2,TRBV5-1
TGTGCCAGCAGTTTACGGGTGGGTGACGAGCAGTACTTC,CASSLRVGDEQYF,NA,NA,TRBJ2-7,TRBV28
TGTGCCAGCACCAAGACTAGCGCCTCCTACGAGCAGTACTTC,CASTKTSASYEQYF,TRBD2,once,TRBJ2-7,TRBV6-5
TGCGCCAGCAGCGCAGAGGTAGCGACTAGCACAGATACGCAGTATTTT,CASSAEVATSTDTQYF,NA,NA,TRBJ2-3,TRBV5-1
TGTGCCAGCAGCGTAGAAGTAGAAGAGACTGAAGCTTTCTTT,CASSVEVEETEAFF,NA,few,TRBJ1-1,TRBV9